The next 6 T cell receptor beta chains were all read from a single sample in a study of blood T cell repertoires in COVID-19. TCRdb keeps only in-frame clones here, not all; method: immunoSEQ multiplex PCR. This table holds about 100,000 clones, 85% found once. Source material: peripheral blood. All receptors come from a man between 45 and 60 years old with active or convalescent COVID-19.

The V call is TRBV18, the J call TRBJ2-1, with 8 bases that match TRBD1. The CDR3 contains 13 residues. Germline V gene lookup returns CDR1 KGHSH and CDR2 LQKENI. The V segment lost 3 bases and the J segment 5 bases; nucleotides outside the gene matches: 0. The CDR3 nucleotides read TGTGCCAGCTCACCGGGACAGGACAATGAGCAGTTCTTC. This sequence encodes CASSPGQDNEQFF.

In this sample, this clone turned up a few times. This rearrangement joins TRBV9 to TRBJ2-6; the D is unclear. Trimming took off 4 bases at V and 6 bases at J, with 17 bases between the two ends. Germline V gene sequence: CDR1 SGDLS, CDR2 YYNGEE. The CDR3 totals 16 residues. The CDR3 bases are TGTGCCAGCAGCCCGAGGCCCCTCTTTGAGGCCAACGTCCTGACTTTC. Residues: CASSPRPLFEANVLTF.

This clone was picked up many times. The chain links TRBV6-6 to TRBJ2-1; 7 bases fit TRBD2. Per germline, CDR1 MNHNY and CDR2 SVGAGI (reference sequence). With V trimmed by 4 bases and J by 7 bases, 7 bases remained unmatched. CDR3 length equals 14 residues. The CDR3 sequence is CASSWGGMDNEQFF. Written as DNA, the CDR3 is TGTGCCAGCAGTTGGGGAGGGATGGATAATGAGCAGTTCTTC.

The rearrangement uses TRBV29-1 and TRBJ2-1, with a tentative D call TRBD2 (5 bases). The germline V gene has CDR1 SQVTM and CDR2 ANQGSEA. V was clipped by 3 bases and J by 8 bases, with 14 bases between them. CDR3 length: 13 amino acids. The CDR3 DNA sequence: TGCAGCGTTGAGGTGGGAGTTGGGGATGAGCAGTTCTTC. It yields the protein CSVEVGVGDEQFF.

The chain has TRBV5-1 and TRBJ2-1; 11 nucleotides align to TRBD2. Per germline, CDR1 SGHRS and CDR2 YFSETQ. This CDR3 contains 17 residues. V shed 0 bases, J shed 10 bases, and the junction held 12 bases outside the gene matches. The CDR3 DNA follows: TGCGCCAGCAGCTTGGTTCCGACTAGCGGGACCGGCGAGGAGCAGTTCTTC. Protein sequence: CASSLVPTSGTGEEQFF.

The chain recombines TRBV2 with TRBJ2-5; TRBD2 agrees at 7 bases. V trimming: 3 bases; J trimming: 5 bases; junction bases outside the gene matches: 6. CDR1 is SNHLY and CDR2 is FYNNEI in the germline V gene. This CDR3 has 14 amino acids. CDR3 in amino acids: CASSDRGGFETQYF. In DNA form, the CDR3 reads TGTGCCAGCAGTGATCGGGGAGGGTTCGAGACCCAGTACTTC.